Below, 13 T cell receptor beta chains from the same sample are listed, as sequenced in a study of T cells in narcolepsy. The repertoire was sequenced with immunoSEQ multiplex PCR; TCRdb's copy has only in-frame clones and lacks some. The table records tens of thousands of clones, around 83% of them present only once. Sequencing was carried out using CD45RA- memory CD4+ T cells from PBMCs. These receptor sequences come from a human donor with narcolepsy.

The chain combines TRBV19 with TRBJ1-2; 7 bases align to TRBD1. The V gene end was trimmed by 10 bases and the J gene end by 2 bases; junction bases not matched to a gene: 10. The CDR3 has 14 residues. CDR1 LNHDA and CDR2 SQIVND come from the germline V gene (reference sequence). The CDR3 nucleotides are TGTGCCACCCAGGGGGGGGCGGCCAACTATGGCTACACCTTC. Translation: CATQGGAANYGYTF.

Turning to this clone: The sample contains more than one DNA sequence encoding this CDR3. This chain uses TRBV6-6 with TRBJ2-7; weak D call: TRBD2 (6 bases). CDR1 and CDR2 (germline): MNHNY, SVGAGI (reference sequence). V was shortened by 4 bases and J by 1 base, with 11 bases between the two germline ends. The CDR3 is made up of 14 amino acids. The CDR3 sequence: CASSSIGGSYEQYF. Written as DNA, the CDR3 is TGTGCCAGCAGTTCCATTGGGGGGTCCTACGAGCAGTACTTC.

J is TRBJ2-5 and V is TRBV6-6, with D uncertain. Trimming removed 0 bases from V and 1 base from J, with 6 bases in between. CDR3 length equals 14 residues. Germline CDR1 is MNHNY and CDR2 is SVGAGI (reference sequence). CDR3 sequence: CASSYSSSQETQYF. CDR3 coding DNA: TGTGCCAGCAGTTACTCGTCTAGCCAAGAGACCCAGTACTTC.

The rearrangement joins TRBV18 to TRBJ1-2, with 7 bases lining up with TRBD1. This CDR3 has 13 residues. CDR1 is KGHSH and CDR2 is LQKENI in the germline V gene. V lost 3 bases to trimming and J lost 2 bases; unmatched junction nucleotides: 0. The CDR3 spells CASSPDRNYGYTF. The CDR3 nucleotides are TGTGCCAGCTCACCGGACAGGAACTATGGCTACACCTTC.

The chain recombines TRBV19 with TRBJ2-7, with 7 bases matching TRBD2. Germline lookup yields CDR1 LNHDA and CDR2 SQIVND (reference sequence). The V segment lost 5 bases and the J segment 1 base; nucleotides outside the gene matches: 2. This CDR3 comprises 13 residues. CDR3 sequence reads: CASSVGGSYEQYF. Here the CDR3 DNA reads TGTGCCAGTAGTGTGGGGGGGTCCTACGAGCAGTACTTC.

V usage is TRBV5-5 and J usage is TRBJ2-5; TRBD1 or TRBD2 may be the D gene (6 bases each). The germline V gene encodes CDR1 SGHKS and CDR2 YYEKEE (reference sequence). V lost 2 bases and J lost 4, with 12 bases in between. CDR3 length equals 14 residues. CDR3 region: CASSFSKGGETQYF. DNA for the CDR3: TGTGCCAGCAGCTTTAGTAAGGGGGGAGAGACCCAGTACTTC.

The V call is TRBV19, the J call TRBJ2-5; the match to TRBD1 covers 10 bases. Trimming took 6 bases from V and 5 from J; bases not matched to a gene: 12. From germline, CDR1 is LNHDA and CDR2 SQIVND (reference sequence). The CDR3 extends over 16 amino acids. The CDR3 loop reads CASSPPGQGKRETQYF. The DNA of the CDR3 is TGTGCCAGTAGCCCCCCGGGACAGGGGAAGAGGGAGACCCAGTACTTC.

J is TRBJ2-5 and V is TRBV5-5; 8 bases map to TRBD2. Germline V CDR1 and CDR2: SGHKS, YYEKEE (reference sequence). The CDR3 covers 14 residues. V shed 7 bases and J 3 bases; nucleotides not matched to a gene: 8. The DNA of the CDR3 is TGTGCCAGCCGCCCCGGGACTAGTAAAGAGACCCAGTACTTC. Its translation: CASRPGTSKETQYF.

The chain recombines TRBV30 with TRBJ2-1; D remains ambiguous. The V end lost 2 bases, the J end lost 12 bases, and 11 bases lay between the germline ends. The CDR3 loop spans 11 amino acids. The germline CDR1 and CDR2 sequences are GTSNPN and SVGIG (reference sequence). The CDR3 DNA reads TGTGCCTGGAGTAGGTTAGGAGTGCAGTTCTTC. Protein product: CAWSRLGVQFF.

Worth noting for this clone: The sample has other DNA sequences that encode this CDR3 too. The chain combines TRBV7-2 with TRBJ1-4; no firm D call. V was clipped by 6 bases and J by 6 bases, with 14 bases between them. This CDR3 has 14 residues. Germline assignment: CDR1 SGHTA and CDR2 FQGNSA. DNA of the CDR3: TGTGCCAGCAGTCCCCGTCATCGCGATGAAAAACTGTTTTTT. It encodes CASSPRHRDEKLFF.

The chain couples TRBV11-3 to TRBJ1-1; no clear D gene. Between the trimmed V and J ends, which lost 4 bases and 6 bases, there was a span of 12 bases. Germline loops: CDR1 SGHNT, CDR2 YENEEA. CDR3 length: 13 amino acids. The CDR3 DNA is TGTGCCAGCAGCTCGGGCGGGGAATCTGAAGCTTTCTTT. Translation: CASSSGGESEAFF.

V gene TRBV27 combines with J gene TRBJ2-2, with 11 bases matching TRBD2. This CDR3 comprises 15 residues. V was pared by 5 bases and J by 4 bases, with 3 bases of the junction left unmatched. The germline V gene has CDR1 MNHEY and CDR2 SMNVEV (reference sequence). CDR3 DNA: TGTGCCAGCAGTCTACTAGCGGGAGTCACCGGGGAGCTGTTTTTT. Its translation is CASSLLAGVTGELFF.

The rearrangement links TRBV30 to TRBJ1-3; TRBD1 matches 7 bases. V lost 3 bases to trimming and J lost 1 base; unmatched junction nucleotides: 3. This CDR3 is 14 amino acids long. Germline lookup yields CDR1 GTSNPN and CDR2 SVGIG (reference sequence). The CDR3 sequence is CAWSPGQSGNTIYF. In nucleotides, the CDR3 is TGTGCCTGGAGCCCGGGACAGTCTGGAAACACCATATATTTT.